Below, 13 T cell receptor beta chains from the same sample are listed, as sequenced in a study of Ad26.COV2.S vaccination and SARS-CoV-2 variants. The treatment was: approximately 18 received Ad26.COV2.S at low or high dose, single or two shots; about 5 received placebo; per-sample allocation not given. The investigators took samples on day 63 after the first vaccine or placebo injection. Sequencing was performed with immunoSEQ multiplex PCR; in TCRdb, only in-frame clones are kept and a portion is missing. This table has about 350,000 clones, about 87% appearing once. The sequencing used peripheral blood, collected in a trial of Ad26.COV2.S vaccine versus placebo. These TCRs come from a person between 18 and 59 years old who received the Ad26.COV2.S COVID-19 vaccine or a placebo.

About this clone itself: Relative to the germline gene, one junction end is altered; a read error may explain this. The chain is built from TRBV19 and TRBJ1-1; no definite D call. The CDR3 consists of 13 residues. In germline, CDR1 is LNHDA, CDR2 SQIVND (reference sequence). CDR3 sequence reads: CASSIPVNAEAFF. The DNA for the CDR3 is TGTGCCAGTAGTATACCCGTGAACGCTGAAGCTTTCTTT.

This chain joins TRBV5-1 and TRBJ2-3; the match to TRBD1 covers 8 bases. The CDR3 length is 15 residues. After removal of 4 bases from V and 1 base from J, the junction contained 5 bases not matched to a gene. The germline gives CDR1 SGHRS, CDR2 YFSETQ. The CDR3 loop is CASSKEGQGTDTQYF. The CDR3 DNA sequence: TGCGCCAGCAGCAAAGAGGGACAGGGCACAGATACGCAGTATTTT.

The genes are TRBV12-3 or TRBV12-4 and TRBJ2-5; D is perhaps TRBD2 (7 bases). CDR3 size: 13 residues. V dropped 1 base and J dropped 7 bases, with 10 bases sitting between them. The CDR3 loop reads CASSLGGGGTQYF. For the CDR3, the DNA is TGTGCCAGCAGTTTAGGCGGGGGCGGGACCCAGTACTTC.

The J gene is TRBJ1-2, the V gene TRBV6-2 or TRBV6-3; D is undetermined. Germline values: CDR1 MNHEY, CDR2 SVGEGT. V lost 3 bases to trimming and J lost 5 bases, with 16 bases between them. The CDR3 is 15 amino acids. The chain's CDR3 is CASSYFGRRVYGYTF. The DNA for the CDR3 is TGTGCCAGCAGTTATTTCGGACGGCGGGTGTATGGCTACACCTTC.

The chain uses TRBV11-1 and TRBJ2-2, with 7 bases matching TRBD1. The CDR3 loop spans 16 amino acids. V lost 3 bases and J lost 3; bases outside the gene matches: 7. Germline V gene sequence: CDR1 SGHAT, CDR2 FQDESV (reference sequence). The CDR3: CASSLIAGGDTGELFF. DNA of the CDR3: TGTGCCAGCAGCTTGATCGCAGGGGGTGACACCGGGGAGCTGTTTTTT.

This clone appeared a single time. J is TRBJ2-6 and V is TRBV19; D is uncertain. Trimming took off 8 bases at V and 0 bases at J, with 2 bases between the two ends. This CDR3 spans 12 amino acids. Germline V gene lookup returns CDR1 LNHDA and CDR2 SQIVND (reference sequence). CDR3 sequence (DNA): TGTGCCAGTGGCTCTGGGGCCAACGTCCTGACTTTC. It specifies CASGSGANVLTF.

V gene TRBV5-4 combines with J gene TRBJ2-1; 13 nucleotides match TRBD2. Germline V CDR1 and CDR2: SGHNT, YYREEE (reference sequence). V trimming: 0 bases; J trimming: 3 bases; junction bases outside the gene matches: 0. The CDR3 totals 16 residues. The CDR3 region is CASSLGLAGGYNEQFF. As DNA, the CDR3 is TGTGCCAGCAGCTTGGGACTAGCGGGGGGCTACAATGAGCAGTTCTTC.

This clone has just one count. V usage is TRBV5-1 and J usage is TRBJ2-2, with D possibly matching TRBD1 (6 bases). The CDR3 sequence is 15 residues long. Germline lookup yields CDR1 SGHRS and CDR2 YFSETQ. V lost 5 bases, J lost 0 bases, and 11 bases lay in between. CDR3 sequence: CASSPGHTNTGELFF. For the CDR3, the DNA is TGCGCCAGCAGTCCGGGACATACGAACACCGGGGAGCTGTTTTTT.

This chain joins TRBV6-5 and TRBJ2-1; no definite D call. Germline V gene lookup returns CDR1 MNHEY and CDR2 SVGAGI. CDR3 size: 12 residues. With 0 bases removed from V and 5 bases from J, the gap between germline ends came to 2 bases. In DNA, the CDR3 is TGTGCCAGCAGTTACTCTAACAATGAGCAGTTCTTC. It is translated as CASSYSNNEQFF.

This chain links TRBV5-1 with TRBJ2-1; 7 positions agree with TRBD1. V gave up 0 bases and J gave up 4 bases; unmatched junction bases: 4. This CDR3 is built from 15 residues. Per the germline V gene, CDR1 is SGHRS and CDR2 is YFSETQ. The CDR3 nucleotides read TGCGCCAGCAGCTTGGACAGGGGTTCATACAATGAGCAGTTCTTC. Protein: CASSLDRGSYNEQFF.

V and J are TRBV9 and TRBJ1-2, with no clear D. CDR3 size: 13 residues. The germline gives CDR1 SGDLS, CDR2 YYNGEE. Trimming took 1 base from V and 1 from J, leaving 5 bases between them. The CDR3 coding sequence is TGTGCCAGCAGCGTACAACTTAACTATGGCTACACCTTC. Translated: CASSVQLNYGYTF.

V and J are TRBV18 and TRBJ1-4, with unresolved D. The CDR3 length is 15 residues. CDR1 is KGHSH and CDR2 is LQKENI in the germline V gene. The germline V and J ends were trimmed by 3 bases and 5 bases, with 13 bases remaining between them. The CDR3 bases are TGTGCCAGCTCACCCCTGGACCGCTCAAATGAAAAACTGTTTTTT. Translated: CASSPLDRSNEKLFF. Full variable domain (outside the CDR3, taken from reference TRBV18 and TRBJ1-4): NAGVMQNPRHLVRRRGQEARLRCSPMKGHSHVYWYRQLPEEGLKFMVYLQKENIIDESGMPKERFSAEFPKEGPSILRIQQVVRGDSAAYFCASSPLDRSNEKLFFGSGTQLSVL.

CDR3 sequence reads: CASSLAALKYGYTF. The CDR3 DNA sequence: TGTGCCAGCAGCTTAGCGGCACTGAAGTATGGCTACACCTTC. The chain couples TRBV7-9 to TRBJ1-2, with D unclear. Germline loops: CDR1 SEHNR, CDR2 FQNEAQ (reference sequence). V was cut by 0 bases and J by 5 bases, with 10 bases left in between. The CDR3 is 14 amino acids.